A single sample is the source of the 16 T cell receptor beta chains below, sequenced in a study of cytomegalovirus exposure and HLA in healthy donors. PCR used 60 Vbeta primers and 13 Jbeta primers. Some clones are missing from TCRdb's copy, which holds only in-frame ones; the method was immunoSEQ multiplex PCR. This sample carries 150,000 to 200,000 clones, roughly 73% of them seen once, and the ten largest clones take 1.5% to 2%. The sequenced sample was PBMCs. Receptors originate from a woman aged 30 to 39 in good health and CMV-seronegative.

V gene TRBV7-2 combines with J gene TRBJ1-6; 10 bases map to TRBD1. V dropped 4 bases and J dropped 6; count of bases not matched to a gene: 9. Germline assignment: CDR1 SGHTA and CDR2 FQGNSA. This CDR3 is 17 amino acids long. CDR3 sequence: CASSSHPGQGINSPLHF. The CDR3 nucleotides read TGTGCCAGCAGCTCACACCCGGGACAGGGGATTAATTCACCCCTCCACTTT. Variable domain in full (rest from reference TRBV7-2 and TRBJ1-6): GAGVSQSPSNKVTEKGKDVELRCDPISGHTALYWYRQSLGQGLEFLIYFQGNSAPDKSGLPSDRFSAERTGGSVSTLTIQRTQQEDSAVYLCASSSHPGQGINSPLHFGNGTRLTVT.

The chain recombines TRBV18 with TRBJ2-2; possible D gene TRBD1, 6 bases. Germline V gene data show CDR1 as KGHSH and CDR2 as LQKENI. V was trimmed by 4 bases and J by 4 bases, leaving 13 bases between them. The CDR3 sequence is 15 residues long. Here the CDR3 reads CASSQDRRFTGELFF. For the CDR3, the DNA is TGTGCCAGCTCACAAGACAGGCGATTCACCGGGGAGCTGTTTTTT.

The rearrangement links TRBV29-1 to TRBJ2-5, with D perhaps matching TRBD2 (6 bases). The CDR3 has 14 residues. Per germline, CDR1 SQVTM and CDR2 ANQGSEA. V lost 4 bases, J lost 5 bases, and 17 bases lay in between. CDR3 sequence (DNA): TGCAGCGTTGTGGCGGGATTTGGGGGGGAGACCCAGTACTTC. Protein: CSVVAGFGGETQYF.

The chain combines TRBV6-6 with TRBJ2-5; possibly TRBD1 for D (6 bases). Germline assignment: CDR1 MNHNY and CDR2 SVGAGI (reference sequence). V lost 6 bases and J 5 bases, leaving 19 bases between the germline ends. This CDR3 comprises 15 residues. The CDR3 is CASRLNRDKQETQYF. The CDR3 DNA follows: TGTGCCAGCAGACTCAACCGGGACAAACAGGAGACCCAGTACTTC.

CDR3 nucleotide sequence: TGTGCCAGCAGTTACTCGGGCAGGAGGAACGAGCAGTACTTC. Translation: CASSYSGRRNEQYF. The chain links TRBV6-5 to TRBJ2-7; perhaps TRBD2 as D (5 bases). Germline V gene lookup returns CDR1 MNHEY and CDR2 SVGAGI. The CDR3 loop spans 14 amino acids. V lost 0 bases and J 5 bases, leaving 11 bases between the germline ends.

This chain uses TRBV9 with TRBJ1-2; TRBD1 might be the D (6 bases). The CDR3 is 14 residues long. The V gene lost 4 bases and the J gene lost 7 bases, with 17 bases spanning the gap. Germline V gives CDR1 SGDLS, CDR2 YYNGEE. The CDR3 protein is CASSPGRGAIGYTF. CDR3 nucleotide sequence: TGTGCCAGCAGCCCGGGGCGGGGGGCGATTGGCTACACCTTC.

The J gene is TRBJ2-7, the V gene TRBV7-2; D might be TRBD1 (6 bases). The V gene's germline CDR1 is SGHTA and CDR2 FQGNSA. The V and J ends lost 2 bases and 0 bases respectively, with 8 bases between them. The CDR3 length is 14 residues. The CDR3 reads CASSLSGASYEQYF. The CDR3 DNA is TGTGCCAGCAGCTTATCAGGGGCCTCCTACGAGCAGTACTTC.

About this clone itself: At the DNA level, this CDR3 is encoded by other sequences in the same sample as well. The chain is built from TRBV6-1 and TRBJ1-3; D call uncertain. The germline V gene encodes CDR1 MNHNS and CDR2 SASEGT. This CDR3 contains 14 residues. V lost 3 bases to trimming and J lost 1 base, with 7 bases between them. The CDR3 DNA sequence: TGTGCCAGCAGTGACGGGATATCTGGAAACACCATATATTTT. Protein sequence: CASSDGISGNTIYF.

This chain joins TRBV6-5 and TRBJ1-1; D is ambiguous. Trimming took off 0 bases at V and 0 bases at J, with 11 bases between the two ends. There are 16 residues in the CDR3. Germline lookup yields CDR1 MNHEY and CDR2 SVGAGI. CDR3 region: CASSYSFARMNTEAFF. In nucleotides, the CDR3 is TGTGCCAGCAGTTACTCTTTCGCCAGGATGAACACTGAAGCTTTCTTT.

This clone has a handful of counts. The chain uses TRBV2 and TRBJ2-7; 16 bases fit TRBD2. Looked up from germline, CDR1 is SNHLY and CDR2 is FYNNEI. With 4 bases clipped from V and 5 bases from J, the junction kept 14 bases outside the gene matches. The CDR3 runs to 19 residues. The CDR3 loop is CASSGIGGTSGRAPDEQYF. The CDR3 nucleotides are TGTGCCAGCAGTGGAATTGGGGGGACTAGCGGGAGGGCTCCCGACGAGCAGTACTTC.

V gene TRBV7-9 combines with J gene TRBJ2-5; D is possibly TRBD1 (6 bases). V was cut by 8 bases and J by 0 bases, with 7 bases left in between. There are 12 residues in the CDR3. Germline loops: CDR1 SEHNR, CDR2 FQNEAQ (reference sequence). DNA for the CDR3: TGTGCCAGCGGGACAAACCAAGAGACCCAGTACTTC. It encodes CASGTNQETQYF.

This clone was counted only a few times. The chain joins TRBV4-2 to TRBJ1-4; 8 positions agree with TRBD1. This CDR3 contains 16 residues. Germline V gives CDR1 LGHNA, CDR2 YNFKEQ. The trim removed 0 bases at V and 8 bases at J, leaving 8 bases unmatched. The CDR3 region has the DNA TGTGCCAGCAGCCAAGAAAGGACAGGGACTCTGGAAAAACTGTTTTTT. Amino acid sequence: CASSQERTGTLEKLFF.

The chain has TRBV19 and TRBJ1-2; TRBD1 is a possible D gene (6 bases). Between the trimmed V and J ends, which lost 4 bases and 4 bases, there was a span of 10 bases. The germline V gene encodes CDR1 LNHDA and CDR2 SQIVND (reference sequence). The CDR3 is 13 residues long. CDR3 nucleotide sequence: TGTGCCAGTAGTACTACAGGGTTCTATGGCTACACCTTC. Translating it yields CASSTTGFYGYTF.

The chain uses TRBV27 and TRBJ2-1; D is perhaps TRBD1 (6 bases). Germline assignment: CDR1 MNHEY and CDR2 SMNVEV (reference sequence). This CDR3 is 18 amino acids long. The V and J ends lost 4 bases and 4 bases respectively, with 23 bases between them. The CDR3 bases are TGTGCCAGCAGTTCCTTCAAGTGGGGGCGCCTAGGATACAATGAGCAGTTCTTC. Amino acid sequence: CASSSFKWGRLGYNEQFF.

This clone was seen a few times. The chain has TRBV2 and TRBJ1-1; no reliable D call. The V end was cut by 1 base, the J end by 8 bases, with 8 bases between. CDR1 and CDR2 (germline): SNHLY, FYNNEI. The length of the CDR3 is 12 residues. CDR3 loop: CASSEVRIEAFF. The CDR3, as DNA: TGTGCCAGCAGTGAAGTTAGAATCGAAGCTTTCTTT.

The V gene is TRBV14, the J gene TRBJ2-2; no definite D call. Germline loops: CDR1 SGHDN, CDR2 FVKESK. CDR3 length equals 13 residues. With 0 bases removed from V and 6 bases from J, the gap between germline ends came to 5 bases. The chain's CDR3 is CASSQDLSGELFF. In DNA form, the CDR3 reads TGTGCCAGCAGCCAAGATCTTTCCGGGGAGCTGTTTTTT.